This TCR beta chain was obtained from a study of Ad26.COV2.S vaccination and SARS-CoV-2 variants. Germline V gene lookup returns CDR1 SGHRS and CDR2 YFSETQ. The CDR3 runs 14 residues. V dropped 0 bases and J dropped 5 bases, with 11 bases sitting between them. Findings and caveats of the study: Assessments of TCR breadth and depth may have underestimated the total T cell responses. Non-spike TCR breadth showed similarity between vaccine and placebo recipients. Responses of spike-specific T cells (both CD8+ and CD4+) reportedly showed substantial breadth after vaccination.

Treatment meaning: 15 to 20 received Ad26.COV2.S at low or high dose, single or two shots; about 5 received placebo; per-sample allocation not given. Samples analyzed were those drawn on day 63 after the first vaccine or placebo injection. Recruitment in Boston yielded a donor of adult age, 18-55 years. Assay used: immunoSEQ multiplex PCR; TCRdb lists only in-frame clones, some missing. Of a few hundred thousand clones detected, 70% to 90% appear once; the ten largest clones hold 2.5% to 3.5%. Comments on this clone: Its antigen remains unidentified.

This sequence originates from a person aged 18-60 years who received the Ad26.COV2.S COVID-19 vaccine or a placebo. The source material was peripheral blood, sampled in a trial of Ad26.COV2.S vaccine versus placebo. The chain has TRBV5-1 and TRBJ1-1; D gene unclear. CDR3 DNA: TGCGCCAGCAGCTTGGGCGCGGTGGGTACTGAAGCTTTCTTT. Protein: CASSLGAVGTEAFF.